This entry concerns a single TCR beta chain. Its cognate antigen has yet to be identified. Nothing much larger sits one base from this clone, and base qualities are not available. During the collection period, no immune events, such as infections, were documented for the healthy donors. Time-dependent variance in a beta-binomial model of T-cell clone differential abundance was calibrated using healthy-donor blood repertoires as a training cohort. The training cohort was composed of about 10 healthy donors, 3 female and 7 male. An age range of roughly 29 to 64 years, with an average of approximately 43 years, was recorded for the donors. Obtained from a commercial supplier, whole blood was collected from each healthy donor at three time points set around 14 days apart. Genomic DNA was extracted from unsorted whole blood for immunosequencing. TCRbeta CDR3 regions were profiled by bias-controlled multiplex PCR amplification of genomic DNA with the immunoSEQ Assay. The source study handled its data this way. The absolute abundance of each unique TCRbeta CDR3 region was quantified after sequences were collapsed and filtered. Differential abundance was tested with two models: a binomial (Fisher-equivalent) model and a beta-binomial model that adds time-dependent variance fitted from healthy donors. Clones with fewer than 5 combined templates were removed, and a clone was called differentially abundant if the clone's Benjamini-Hochberg FDR was below 0.01. Using the form v = (b*log(k)+a)^2, the beta-binomial variance was modeled as a function of the total template count across the two samples. This is the immuneACCESS table as TCRdb keeps it, with only in-frame sequences that have V and J called. A part of the clones is gone; compared with another copy, unresolved V genes explain less than half, and the rest is unexplained. Clone size and V and J calls were adopted from that table, with D and trimming inferred from the DNA. Recorded for this sample are approximately 90,000 clones; 70% to 90% of them occurred a single time. The ten biggest clones cover 4.5% to 7% of the sample.

V sheds 0 bases and J sheds 3 bases, leaving 23 bases between their ends. Via the germline V gene, CDR1 is MGHRA and CDR2 YSYEKL. Including the terminal cysteine and phenylalanine, the CDR3 comprises 19 residues. Only the CDR3 part of the read is kept: 57 bases, read in frame from the first base. The record originates from a study of identifying expanded T cells in peripheral blood (dated by TCRdb to the late 2010s). With regard to the full study: Technical replicates were generated by sequencing separate aliquots of the same genomic DNA pool, with four replicates compared pairwise. The full study reports these points: The binomial model flagged about 1.2 differentially abundant clones between technical replicates, compared with about 16 over approximately two weeks and 19 over about four weeks. For all healthy donors, the variance in clone template counts between approximately two-week samples rose significantly as total template count increased. The authors expected that biological variance in healthy repertoires might rise further over much longer intervals, such as months to years. Across all healthy-donor time intervals, the beta-binomial model significantly lowered both the number of clones called differentially abundant and the false-positive rate.

Input material: blood. Rearrangement joined TRBV4-1 to TRBJ1-2; the D gene is possibly TRBD1, with 5 bases matching. The clonotype was recovered from a person aged 18 to 75 in good health. CDR3 region: CASSQDASPDLRQYYGYTF. Here is the DNA: TGCGCCAGCAGCCAAGATGCCTCTCCTGATTTAAGACAGTACTATGGCTACACCTTC.